This TCR beta chain was observed in a study of molecular identifiers for immune sequencing clone quantification. Study-level findings and limits: More than 97% of effector molecules, versus under 1% of naive-cell molecules, belonged to clones above 20 RNA copies. Among about a million naive cells, spiked Jurkat TCR RNA from a single cell was reportedly detectable.

Sorting captured naive CD8 T cells as CD8+CD4-CCR7+CD45RA+. Previously reported methods and listed TCR primers produced the bulk TCR libraries. Via MiXCR, TCRdb re-called the PCR reads, giving one row per CDR3 protein. The sample consists of approximately 670,000 distinct CDR3 sequences, around 20% of them appearing once. This CDR3 has 16 amino acids. The V gene's germline CDR1 is MNHEY and CDR2 SMNVEV (reference sequence). V lost 0 bases, J lost 2 bases, and 13 bases lay in between. This clonotype was counted many times. Its antigen remains unknown. This receptor was taken from a human donor in good health. Some libraries in this study had Jurkat cell RNA spiked in. The chain recombines TRBV27 with TRBJ1-2; D is uncertain. Sequenced input: naive CD8+ T cells from blood, with Jurkat cell RNA spiked in. Specified subset: FACS-sorted CD8+CD4-CCR7+CD45RA+ naive T cells. CDR3 amino acids: CASSLSFPIGNYGYTF. The DNA of the CDR3 is TGTGCCAGCAGTTTATCGTTTCCAATCGGGAACTATGGCTACACCTTC.